These 18 T cell receptor beta chains were all obtained from the same sample, sequenced in a study of blood T cell repertoires in COVID-19. Measured with immunoSEQ multiplex PCR; TCRdb has only the in-frame clones, and not every one. The sample lists hundreds of thousands of clones; roughly nine tenths were seen once. Input material: peripheral blood. The receptors here all came from a woman aged 25-40 years with COVID-19, enrolled during active disease.

V and J are TRBV30 and TRBJ1-4; a possible D gene is TRBD1 (5 bases). This CDR3 region has 13 residues. The V and J ends lost 2 bases and 3 bases respectively, with 7 bases between them. Germline V gene lookup returns CDR1 GTSNPN and CDR2 SVGIG (reference sequence). The chain's CDR3 is CAWSSGANEKLFF. CDR3 nucleotides: TGTGCCTGGAGTTCGGGGGCTAATGAAAAACTGTTTTTT.

V usage is TRBV6-5 and J usage is TRBJ1-3; 7 bases map to TRBD1. The V gene end was trimmed by 8 bases and the J gene end by 4 bases; junction bases not matched to a gene: 2. CDR1 is MNHEY, CDR2 SVGAGI, per germline. The CDR3 is 12 amino acids. The CDR3 sequence is CASGQEGNTIYF. The DNA of the CDR3 is TGTGCCAGCGGACAGGAAGGAAACACCATATATTTT.

Regarding this clone: Its ends do not fully match the called genes, so a read error is possible. The CDR3: CASSPWDRVSHPLF. CDR3 DNA sequence: TGTGCCAGCAGCCCCTGGGACAGGGTTTCCCACCCCCTATTT. The J gene is TRBJ1-6, the V gene TRBV11-2, with 9 positions matching TRBD1. The germline V gene has CDR1 SGHAT and CDR2 FQNNGV. This CDR3 contains 14 residues.

The gene calls are TRBV27 and TRBJ2-6, with 9 nucleotides matching TRBD2. V dropped 8 bases and J dropped 0; count of bases not matched to a gene: 5. Germline CDR1 MNHEY, CDR2 SMNVEV (reference sequence). CDR3 length: 16 amino acids. The CDR3 reads CASGSSGVSGANVLTF. Here the CDR3 DNA reads TGTGCCAGCGGGTCTAGCGGGGTCTCTGGGGCCAACGTCCTGACTTTC.

J is TRBJ1-6 and V is TRBV28; D may be TRBD1 (6 bases). This CDR3 is built from 16 residues. CDR1 is MDHEN, CDR2 SYDVKM, per germline. Trimming shortened V by 3 bases and J by 0 bases, and 9 bases separated the two germline ends. In DNA form, the CDR3 reads TGTGCCAGCAGTTTGGGGGCGAGCTCCTATAATTCACCCCTCCACTTT. This gives the protein CASSLGASSYNSPLHF. Variable domain in full (rest from reference TRBV28 and TRBJ1-6): DVKVTQSSRYLVKRTGEKVFLECVQDMDHENMFWYRQDPGLGLRLIYFSYDVKMKEKGDIPEGYSVSREKKERFSLILESASTNQTSMYLCASSLGASSYNSPLHFGNGTRLTVT.

This clone was observed once. The chain recombines TRBV5-6 with TRBJ2-2; the match to TRBD2 covers 13 bases. The CDR3 has 17 residues. CDR1 SGHDT and CDR2 YYEEEE come from the germline V gene. V lost 2 bases, J lost 3 bases, and 4 bases stayed unmatched. The CDR3 protein is CASSFFTSGGDTGELFF. In DNA form, the CDR3 reads TGTGCCAGCAGCTTCTTTACTAGCGGGGGGGACACCGGGGAGCTGTTTTTT.

The chain couples TRBV4-1 to TRBJ2-3, with TRBD1 as a possible D gene (5 bases). Trimming pared 0 bases from V and 7 bases from J, leaving 14 bases between. Germline V lookup: CDR1 MGHRA, CDR2 YSYEKL. The CDR3 is 15 amino acids. CDR3 sequence: CASSQDNQGMNTQYF. The CDR3 bases are TGCGCCAGCAGCCAAGATAATCAGGGCATGAATACGCAGTATTTT.

The chain recombines TRBV6-1 with TRBJ2-3, with D tentatively TRBD2 (7 bases). This CDR3 is built from 17 residues. Germline assignment: CDR1 MNHNS and CDR2 SASEGT. Deletions cut 4 bases from V and 1 base from J, with 18 bases between. In nucleotides, the CDR3 is TGTGCCAGCAGTGGACTCCGGGGGGCGGAGGGCACAGATACGCAGTATTTT. Protein product: CASSGLRGAEGTDTQYF.

The J gene is TRBJ1-1, the V gene TRBV6-5; 9 nucleotides align to TRBD1. CDR3 length: 14 amino acids. Germline loops: CDR1 MNHEY, CDR2 SVGAGI. CDR3 in amino acids: CASQGQGLDTEAFF. CDR3 nucleotide sequence: TGTGCAAGCCAGGGACAGGGCCTGGACACTGAAGCTTTCTTT.

This chain connects TRBV6-6 to TRBJ2-5; 9 nucleotides align to TRBD2. The V gene end was trimmed by 4 bases and the J gene end by 5 bases; junction bases not matched to a gene: 5. Per the germline V gene, CDR1 is MNHNY and CDR2 is SVGAGI (reference sequence). CDR3 length: 14 amino acids. The CDR3 DNA is TGTGCCAGCAGTTTTAGCGGGGGTGGGGAGACCCAGTACTTC. Amino acids: CASSFSGGGETQYF.

The gene calls are TRBV14 and TRBJ1-6; 7 bases align to TRBD1. The CDR3 has 15 residues. The V segment lost 0 bases and the J segment 10 bases; nucleotides outside the gene matches: 6. Germline CDR1 and CDR2: SGHDN and FVKESK. The CDR3 region has the DNA TGTGCCAGCAGCCAAGATTCAGGGGGAGGATCACCCCTCCACTTT. Its translation: CASSQDSGGGSPLHF.

The chain links TRBV29-1 to TRBJ2-7; possible D gene TRBD2, 5 bases. The CDR3 length is 13 residues. Per germline, CDR1 SQVTM and CDR2 ANQGSEA. V was cut by 4 bases and J by 6 bases, with 16 bases left in between. The CDR3 spells CSVVSVGGSEQYF. In DNA, the CDR3 is TGCAGCGTTGTTTCCGTCGGAGGTTCCGAGCAGTACTTC.

CDR3 in amino acids: CASSTRLAAPYEQYF. In DNA, the CDR3 is TGTGCCAGCAGCACCCGACTAGCTGCACCCTACGAGCAGTACTTC. The gene calls are TRBV3-1 (or the pseudogene TRBV3-2) and TRBJ2-7; 7 bases are shared with TRBD2. Germline V gene lookup returns CDR1 LGHDT and CDR2 YNNKEL (reference sequence). Trimming cost V 5 bases and J 2 bases; bases outside gene matches: 9. CDR3 size: 15 residues.

The V gene is TRBV12-3 or TRBV12-4, the J gene TRBJ2-3; D is possibly TRBD2 (5 bases). Trimming removed 2 bases at V and 7 bases at J, with 10 bases between. This CDR3 has 13 amino acids. CDR3 residues: CASSLSSGNTQYF. The DNA of the CDR3 is TGTGCCAGCAGTTTAAGCAGCGGCAATACGCAGTATTTT.

This chain links TRBV7-9 with TRBJ2-3, with 13 bases lining up with TRBD2. The length of the CDR3 is 16 residues. Germline V gene sequence: CDR1 SEHNR, CDR2 FQNEAQ (reference sequence). After removal of 5 bases from V and 1 base from J, the junction contained 3 bases not matched to a gene. CDR3 residues: CASSPTSGGGTDTQYF. CDR3 sequence (DNA): TGTGCCAGCAGCCCTACTAGCGGGGGGGGCACAGATACGCAGTATTTT.

This chain joins TRBV6-5 and TRBJ1-2; D is perhaps TRBD1 (6 bases). Per germline, CDR1 MNHEY and CDR2 SVGAGI. V was trimmed by 6 bases and J by 4 bases, leaving 12 bases between them. The CDR3 sequence is 13 residues long. Here the CDR3 reads CASSIDRTYGYTF. In DNA form, the CDR3 reads TGTGCCAGCAGCATCGACAGGACCTATGGCTACACCTTC.

This clone appeared once. The V call is TRBV7-9, the J call TRBJ1-5, with 7 nucleotides matching TRBD1. This CDR3 spans 16 amino acids. V dropped 5 bases and J dropped 1; count of bases not matched to a gene: 8. Germline lookup yields CDR1 SEHNR and CDR2 FQNEAQ (reference sequence). The CDR3 bases are TGTGCCAGCAGCCCCTTAGACAGGGAAAGCAATCAGCCCCAGCATTTT. Its translation: CASSPLDRESNQPQHF.

The chain links TRBV27 to TRBJ2-3, with 7 bases lining up with TRBD2. Per germline, CDR1 MNHEY and CDR2 SMNVEV (reference sequence). J was trimmed by 3 bases and V by 3 bases; bases with no gene match: 6. This CDR3 has 15 residues. The CDR3 loop is CASSFSSGETDTQYF. In nucleotides, the CDR3 is TGTGCCAGCAGTTTTTCGAGCGGGGAGACAGATACGCAGTATTTT.